Listed below are T cell receptor beta chains from one sample, sequenced in a study of T cells after yellow fever vaccination. TCRdb re-called the 5' RACE reads through MiXCR, storing one row per CDR3 protein. The sample lists roughly 500,000 distinct CDR3 sequences, about 19% occurring once. The starting material was PBMCs, obtained 15 days after the yellow fever booster vaccination. Receptor source: a man in his thirties or forties who received the YFV17D yellow fever vaccine. Both conserved end residues are part of each CDR3. Clone size, where shown, is once, few, many, or a class for clones that have expanded.

abundance	v_gene	j_gene	CDR3aa
few	TRBV6-1	TRBJ2-3	CASSPWNTDTQYF
.	TRBV19	TRBJ1-4	CASSPGQGMTEKLFF
.	TRBV7-2	TRBJ2-1	CASSLGLAGGINEQFF
.	TRBV4-3	TRBJ2-7	CASSQEWGTKLSYEQYF
few	TRBV15	TRBJ2-1	CATSLGLAGPSDEQFF
.	TRBV20-1	TRBJ2-1	CSANHDYNEQFF
.	TRBV20-1	TRBJ2-7	CSARTPQGSYEQYF
.	TRBV29-1	TRBJ2-3	CSVAPGHTTDTQYF
few	TRBV10-3	TRBJ1-1	CAIRGDRGRNTEAFF
few	TRBV7-2	TRBJ2-1	CASSFGASSYNEQFF
.	TRBV7-6	TRBJ1-2	CASSQVGDGYTF
few	TRBV27	TRBJ2-7	CASHPGLTDYEQYF
.	TRBV20-1	TRBJ2-7	CSARGEYLGQASSYEQYF
few	TRBV7-2	TRBJ2-3	CATSPGGLRTDTQYF
few	TRBV15	TRBJ2-7	CATSKTGDRNEQYF
many	TRBV7-2	TRBJ2-7	CASSPGTEYEQYF